This TCR beta chain appears in the sequencing data of a study of blood T cells in healthy people across ages (dated by TCRdb to between 2015 and 2017). Regarding the research as a whole: Template switching captured roughly one uniquely barcoded TCR beta cDNA molecule per two T cells in model experiments. To track age-related changes in TCR beta repertoire diversity, the study relied on deep sequencing normalized with unique cDNA molecular identifiers. Four age groups were formed from the donors: young (average 16 years), middle-aged (around 37), aged (approximately 60) and long-lived (about 75). To avoid experimental bias, donors of different ages were randomly spread across the sequencing lanes. Two additional independent replicas of 1 million unique cDNA reads from the same blood draw were analyzed for two donors (one aged 18 to 29 and one aged 80 or older). Here is what the overall study found, with its caveats: Estimates of total diversity based on one million sequenced T cells were regarded as lower bounds and as underestimates. Compared with the aged group, the long-lived group had more naive CD4+ T cells, fewer expanded clones and increased TCR diversity, a pattern suggesting age selection. A strong correlation was found between observed TCR beta diversity and the percentage of naive T cells measured by flow cytometry. The CMV infection status of donors was not known, potentially confounding age-related changes in expanded clonotypes. Since profiling was done on bulk unsorted PBMCs, naive and antigen-experienced compartments could not be conclusively compared. Observed TCR beta diversity per million T cells fell roughly linearly with age, and a significant reduction was already apparent by age roughly 40.

The 39 donors, aged about 6 to 95 years, were systemically healthy Caucasian individuals from Russia. Approximately 9.3 milliliters of peripheral blood were drawn from each donor into EDTA-treated Vacutainer tubes. Ficoll-Paque density-gradient centrifugation was used to isolate PBMCs, with at least 6.5 million per sample. Total RNA, at least 6 micrograms per sample, was extracted from PBMCs with Trizol reagent. For every donor, flow cytometry on a PBMC aliquot measured the percentage of naive CD45RAhigh/CD27high T cells. The library came from 5' RACE. A second PCR of roughly 7 to 12 cycles was performed with a sample-barcoded 5' primer and a J-beta primer mix. A unique molecular identifier was introduced onto each TCR beta cDNA molecule by a template-switch 5' adaptor carrying 12 random nucleotides. Each sample yielded at least 2.5 million CDR3-containing paired-end reads. First-strand cDNA synthesis was performed from all RNA using the Mint cDNA synthesis kit, with priming by a TRBC-specific oligonucleotide. Following uracil-DNA glycosylase treatment, a first 18-cycle PCR with universal primers M1SS and BC2_uni_R was performed on all cDNA. The study's processing was this. For normalization, 1 million high-quality reads, each with a distinct molecular identifier, were randomly selected from each sample. Reads sharing molecular identifiers were discarded rather than binned into consensus sequences. MiTCR, with a Q25 quality threshold and the strictest error-elimination algorithm, was used for CDR3 identification, clonotype clustering and error correction. A nonparametric unseen species model with Euler transformation was used to estimate a lower bound on total TCR beta diversity. The raw public reads went through TCRdb reprocessing: fastp at Q25, MiXCR clone calling, in-frame beta chains kept. Rows matching on CDR3 protein sequence are summarized as one entry with the most common DNA and genes. TCRdb's processing, not the study's, gives the V and J calls here. A total of 1,800,000 or so distinct CDR3 sequences appear in this sample, about two fifths of them only once. The ten most abundant clones make up around 23% of the sample.

As to this clonotype: Its antigen target is currently unknown. No base quality information exists; no much larger clone differs at one position.

Trimming at the junction amounts to 0 bases on V and 2 bases on J, and the germline ends lie 17 bases apart. The germline V gene gives CDR1 as SGHRS and CDR2 as YFSETQ. The CDR3 holds 18 amino acids from the cysteine to the phenylalanine. The CDR3 DNA has 54 bases and is translated from base 1. Sequencing was performed on blood. The receptor comes from a human donor in good health. The V gene is TRBV5-1 and the J gene is TRBJ2-2; possibly the D gene is TRBD1, per 5 matching bases. The DNA sequence follows: TGCGCCAGCAGCTTGGGATTAGGGGAAAACCACAACACCGGGGAGCTGTTTTTT. It translates as CASSLGLGENHNTGELFF.